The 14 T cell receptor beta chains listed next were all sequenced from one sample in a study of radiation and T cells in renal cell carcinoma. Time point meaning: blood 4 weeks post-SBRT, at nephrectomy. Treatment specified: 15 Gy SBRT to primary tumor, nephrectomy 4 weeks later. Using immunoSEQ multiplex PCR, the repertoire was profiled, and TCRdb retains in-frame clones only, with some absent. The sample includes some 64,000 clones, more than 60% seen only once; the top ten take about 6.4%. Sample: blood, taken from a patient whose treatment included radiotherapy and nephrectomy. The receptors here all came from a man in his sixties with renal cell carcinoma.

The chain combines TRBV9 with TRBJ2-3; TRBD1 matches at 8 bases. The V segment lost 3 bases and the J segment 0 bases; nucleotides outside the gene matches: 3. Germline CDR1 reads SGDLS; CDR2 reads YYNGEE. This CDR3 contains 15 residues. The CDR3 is CASSADRASTDTQYF. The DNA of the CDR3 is TGTGCCAGCAGCGCGGACAGGGCGAGCACAGATACGCAGTATTTT.

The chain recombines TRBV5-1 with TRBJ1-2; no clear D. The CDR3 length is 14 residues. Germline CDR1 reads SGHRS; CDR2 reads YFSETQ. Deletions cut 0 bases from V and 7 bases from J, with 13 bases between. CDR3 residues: CASSLESGASGYTF. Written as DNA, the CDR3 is TGCGCCAGCAGCTTGGAGTCGGGTGCGAGTGGCTACACCTTC.

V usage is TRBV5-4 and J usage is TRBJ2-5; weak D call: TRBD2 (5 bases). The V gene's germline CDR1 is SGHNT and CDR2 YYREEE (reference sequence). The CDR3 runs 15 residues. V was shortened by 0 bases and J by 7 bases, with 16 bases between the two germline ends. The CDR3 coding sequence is TGTGCCAGCAGCTTGGCCACCCCGGGGTTTGGGACCCAGTACTTC. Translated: CASSLATPGFGTQYF.

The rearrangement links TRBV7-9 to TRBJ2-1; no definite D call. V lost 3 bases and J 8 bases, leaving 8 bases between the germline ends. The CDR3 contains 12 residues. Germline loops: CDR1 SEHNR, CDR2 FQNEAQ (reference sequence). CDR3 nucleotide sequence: TGTGCCAGCAGCTTTCTCCGGGATGAGCAGTTCTTC. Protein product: CASSFLRDEQFF.

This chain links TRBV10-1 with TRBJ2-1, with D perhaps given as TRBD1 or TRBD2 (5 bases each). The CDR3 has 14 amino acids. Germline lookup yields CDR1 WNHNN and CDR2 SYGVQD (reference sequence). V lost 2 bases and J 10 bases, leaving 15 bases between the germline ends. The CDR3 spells CASSEPGGRDEQFF. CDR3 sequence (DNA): TGCGCCAGCAGTGAGCCCGGAGGCAGGGACGAGCAGTTCTTC.

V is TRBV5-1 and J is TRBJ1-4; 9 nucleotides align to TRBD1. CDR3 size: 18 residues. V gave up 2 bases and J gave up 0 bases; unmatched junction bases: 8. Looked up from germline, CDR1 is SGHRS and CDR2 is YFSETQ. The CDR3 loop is CASSLQGAWTTTNEKLFF. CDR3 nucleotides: TGCGCCAGCAGCTTACAGGGGGCTTGGACCACAACTAATGAAAAACTGTTTTTT.

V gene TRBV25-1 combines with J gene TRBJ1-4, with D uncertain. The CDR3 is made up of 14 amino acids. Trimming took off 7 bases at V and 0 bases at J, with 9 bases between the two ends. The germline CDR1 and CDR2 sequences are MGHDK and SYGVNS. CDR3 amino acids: CASTSAATNEKLFF. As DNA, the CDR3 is TGTGCCAGCACAAGTGCTGCAACTAATGAAAAACTGTTTTTT.

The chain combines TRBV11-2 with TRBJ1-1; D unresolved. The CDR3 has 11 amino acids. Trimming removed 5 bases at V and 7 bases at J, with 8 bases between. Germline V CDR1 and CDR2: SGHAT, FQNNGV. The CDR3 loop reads CASSEQIEAFF. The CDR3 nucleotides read TGTGCCAGCAGCGAACAGATTGAAGCTTTCTTT.

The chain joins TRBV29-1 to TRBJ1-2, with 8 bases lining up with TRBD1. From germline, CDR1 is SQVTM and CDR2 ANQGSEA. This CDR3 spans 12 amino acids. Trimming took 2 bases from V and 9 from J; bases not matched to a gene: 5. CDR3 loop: CSVETGTGSYTF. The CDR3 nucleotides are TGCAGCGTTGAAACCGGGACAGGTAGCTACACCTTC.

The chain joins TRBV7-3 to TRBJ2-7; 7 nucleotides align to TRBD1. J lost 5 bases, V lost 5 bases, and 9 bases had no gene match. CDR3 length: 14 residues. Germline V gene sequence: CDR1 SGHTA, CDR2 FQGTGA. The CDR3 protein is CASSPGTVTHEQYV. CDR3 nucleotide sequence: TGTGCCAGCAGCCCTGGGACAGTTACCCACGAGCAGTACGTC.

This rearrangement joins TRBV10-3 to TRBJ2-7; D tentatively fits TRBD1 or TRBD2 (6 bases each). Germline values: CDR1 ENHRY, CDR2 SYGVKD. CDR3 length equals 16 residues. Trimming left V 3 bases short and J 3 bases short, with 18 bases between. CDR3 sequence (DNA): TGTGCCATCAGTGATGAGGGGGTCAAGGGAGGCTACGAGCAGTACGTC. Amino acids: CAISDEGVKGGYEQYV.

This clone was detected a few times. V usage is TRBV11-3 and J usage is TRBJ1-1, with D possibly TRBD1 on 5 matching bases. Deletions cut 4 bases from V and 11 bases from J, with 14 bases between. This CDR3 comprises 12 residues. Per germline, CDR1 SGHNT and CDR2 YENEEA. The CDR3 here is CASSSGGDPAFF. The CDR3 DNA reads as TGTGCCAGCAGCTCCGGGGGGGACCCGGCTTTCTTT.

The CDR3: CAWSLDQETQYF. CDR3 bases: TGTGCCTGGAGCCTGGACCAAGAGACCCAGTACTTC. The V and J genes are TRBV30 and TRBJ2-5; D ambiguous. The germline CDR1 and CDR2 sequences are GTSNPN and SVGIG (reference sequence). The CDR3 contains 12 residues. Trimming pared 3 bases from V and 0 bases from J, leaving 5 bases between.

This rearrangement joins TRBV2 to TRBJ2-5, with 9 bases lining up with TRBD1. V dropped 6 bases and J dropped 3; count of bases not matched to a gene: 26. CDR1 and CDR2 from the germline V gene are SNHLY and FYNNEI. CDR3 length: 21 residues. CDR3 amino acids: CASRLRDRVSGRSDQKETQYF. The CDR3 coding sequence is TGTGCCAGCAGACTCCGGGACAGGGTATCGGGCCGAAGTGACCAAAAAGAGACCCAGTACTTC. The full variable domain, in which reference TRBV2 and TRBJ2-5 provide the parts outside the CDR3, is EPEVTQTPSHQVTQMGQEVILRCVPISNHLYFYWYRQILGQKVEFLVSFYNNEISEKSEIFDDQFSVERPDGSNFTLKIRSTKLEDSAMYFCASRLRDRVSGRSDQKETQYFGPGTRLLVL.